Below, 28 T cell receptor beta chains from the same sample are listed, as sequenced in a study of beta chain features in type 1 diabetes. Expressed TCRB transcripts were sequenced because the isolated RNA had all been reverse transcribed beforehand. Data came from immunoSEQ multiplex PCR; TCRdb stores just in-frame clones and leaves some out. The sample shows roughly 240,000 clones, 13% to 15% of them seen only once. Sequencing used naive CD4+ T cells from blood. The receptors come from a woman aged 40 to 50 in good health.

A few counts support this clone. The rearrangement links TRBV19 to TRBJ1-1; tentative D call: TRBD1 (6 bases). Trimming took 10 bases from V and 1 from J, leaving 13 bases between them. CDR1 and CDR2 (germline): LNHDA, SQIVND (reference sequence). CDR3 length equals 13 residues. The CDR3 region has the DNA TGTGCCACTCTACAGGGAGAGAACACTGAAGCTTTCTTT. Its protein product is CATLQGENTEAFF.

This chain links TRBV12-5 with TRBJ2-2; maybe TRBD1 (5 bases). Trimming took 2 bases from V and 5 from J, leaving 15 bases between them. The CDR3 loop spans 16 amino acids. CDR1 and CDR2 from the germline V gene are LGHNT and FRNRAP. CDR3 nucleotide sequence: TGTGCTAGTGGTTTGTTCAGGGTGGTCGGGACCGGGGAGCTGTTTTTT. Protein product: CASGLFRVVGTGELFF.

The chain is built from TRBV2 and TRBJ2-7; D is ambiguous. Trimming removed 6 bases from V and 0 bases from J, with 12 bases in between. CDR3 size: 14 residues. In germline, CDR1 is SNHLY, CDR2 FYNNEI. The CDR3 DNA reads as TGTGCCAGCAGGCGGTCGGCGGCCTCCTACGAGCAGTACTTC. Its translation is CASRRSAASYEQYF.

V and J are TRBV6-5 and TRBJ1-6, with 8 bases identical to TRBD1. V trimming: 3 bases; J trimming: 7 bases; junction bases outside the gene matches: 8. CDR1 is MNHEY and CDR2 is SVGAGI in the germline V gene. The CDR3 extends over 16 amino acids. The CDR3 reads CASSYGRGQGNSPLHF. The CDR3 region has the DNA TGTGCCAGCAGTTATGGCAGGGGGCAAGGGAATTCACCCCTCCACTTT.

V gene TRBV29-1 combines with J gene TRBJ2-4; 8 bases agree with TRBD2. The V gene's germline CDR1 is SQVTM and CDR2 ANQGSEA. The CDR3 has 15 amino acids. V was clipped by 8 bases and J by 0 bases; unmatched bases: 9. The CDR3: CSLAGGALAKNIQYF. The CDR3 bases are TGCAGCCTTGCCGGGGGGGCCTTAGCCAAAAACATTCAGTACTTC.

In this sample, this clone turned up a few times. V gene TRBV9 combines with J gene TRBJ2-5; D is unresolved. This CDR3 spans 12 amino acids. Germline CDR1 SGDLS, CDR2 YYNGEE. The V gene lost 4 bases and the J gene lost 1 base, with 5 bases spanning the gap. CDR3 sequence reads: CASSPLQETQYF. The CDR3 DNA follows: TGTGCCAGCAGCCCTCTCCAAGAGACCCAGTACTTC.

This clone was seen a handful of times. The J gene is TRBJ2-3, the V gene TRBV7-8; 7 bases match TRBD2. This CDR3 is 15 amino acids long. V trimming: 3 bases; J trimming: 2 bases; junction bases outside the gene matches: 5. Looked up from germline, CDR1 is SGHVS and CDR2 is FQNEAQ. The CDR3 region has the DNA TGTGCCAGCAGCTTGGGCGGGGGAAACACAGATACGCAGTATTTT. Amino acids: CASSLGGGNTDTQYF.

The rearrangement joins TRBV5-1 to TRBJ2-1; TRBD2 aligns across 9 bases. In germline, CDR1 is SGHRS, CDR2 YFSETQ. V lost 1 base and J lost 0; bases outside the gene matches: 5. The CDR3 extends over 17 amino acids. CDR3 nucleotides: TGCGCCAGCAGCTTGTTGCTAGCGGGGACCTCCTACAATGAGCAGTTCTTC. Translated, it gives CASSLLLAGTSYNEQFF.

The chain has TRBV29-1 and TRBJ2-7; 9 nucleotides match TRBD1. Germline lookup yields CDR1 SQVTM and CDR2 ANQGSEA. The CDR3 consists of 13 residues. Trimming cost V 4 bases and J 5 bases; bases outside gene matches: 6. In DNA, the CDR3 is TGCAGCGTTGTCGGGACAGGGATGCACGAGCAGTACTTC. Its protein is CSVVGTGMHEQYF.

There are a few counts of this clone. The chain is built from TRBV5-1 and TRBJ1-1; no clear D gene. The CDR3 is 13 amino acids. Germline V gene lookup returns CDR1 SGHRS and CDR2 YFSETQ. V shed 0 bases and J shed 4 bases, with 7 bases lying between them. The CDR3 region has the DNA TGCGCCAGCAGCTTGGCCCCCGGCACTGAAGCTTTCTTT. It translates to CASSLAPGTEAFF.

This clone has more than one count but fewer than ten. This chain links TRBV4-1 with TRBJ1-2; 8 bases match TRBD1. Germline V gene data show CDR1 as MGHRA and CDR2 as YSYEKL. There are 16 residues in the CDR3. V trimming: 4 bases; J trimming: 0 bases; junction bases outside the gene matches: 7. The DNA for the CDR3 is TGCGCCAGCAGCCGAGAAGGACAGGGAGCTAACTATGGCTACACCTTC. Residues: CASSREGQGANYGYTF.

The rearrangement links TRBV6-6 to TRBJ2-3; TRBD2 agrees at 8 bases. The CDR3 totals 16 residues. V was pared by 8 bases and J by 6 bases, with 16 bases of the junction left unmatched. The V gene's germline CDR1 is MNHNY and CDR2 SVGAGI (reference sequence). CDR3 DNA: TGTGCCAGCGCGGGGCGAGCGGGGGAAACGGGGGATACGCAGTATTTT. It is translated as CASAGRAGETGDTQYF.

The gene calls are TRBV6-5 and TRBJ1-1; 8 bases agree with TRBD1. CDR3 length: 13 residues. Germline lookup yields CDR1 MNHEY and CDR2 SVGAGI. V lost 7 bases, J lost 6 bases, and 7 bases stayed unmatched. CDR3: CASTQDRVAEAFF. The CDR3 region has the DNA TGTGCCAGCACCCAGGACAGGGTCGCTGAAGCTTTCTTT.

The CDR3 region has the DNA TGCGCCAGCAGCTTGGCAGGGTCTGGGGCCAACGTCCTGACTTTC. This sequence encodes CASSLAGSGANVLTF. The chain employs TRBV5-1 and TRBJ2-6; possible D gene TRBD1, 5 bases. This CDR3 contains 15 residues. The germline V gene has CDR1 SGHRS and CDR2 YFSETQ. Trimming removed 0 bases from V and 1 base from J, with 5 bases in between.

This clone was found a few times. V gene TRBV2 combines with J gene TRBJ1-2; 8 nucleotides agree with TRBD1. The CDR3 runs to 14 residues. From germline, CDR1 is SNHLY and CDR2 FYNNEI. V was clipped by 7 bases and J by 10 bases; unmatched bases: 14. The CDR3 sequence is CASTSGGGVGIYTF. For the CDR3, the DNA is TGTGCCAGCACCTCAGGGGGCGGGGTGGGAATCTACACCTTC.

The V call is TRBV28, the J call TRBJ2-7; 8 bases are a match to TRBD1. The CDR3 length is 14 residues. Trimming at V came to 6 bases and at J to 3 bases, leaving 7 bases not matched to a gene. Germline V gene data show CDR1 as MDHEN and CDR2 as SYDVKM. DNA for the CDR3: TGTGCCAGCAGCGTAGACAGGGGAGACTACGAGCAGTACTTC. Residues: CASSVDRGDYEQYF.

This clone occurred a few times. V gene TRBV18 combines with J gene TRBJ1-1; TRBD1 matches at 11 bases. Germline V gene data show CDR1 as KGHSH and CDR2 as LQKENI. This CDR3 has 15 residues. After removal of 2 bases from V and 4 bases from J, the junction contained 3 bases not matched to a gene. In DNA form, the CDR3 reads TGTGCCAGCTCACCAGGGACAGGGGGGGGCACTGAAGCTTTCTTT. Protein product: CASSPGTGGGTEAFF.

The chain has TRBV21-1 and TRBJ2-5; no DNA check was done on the table's D call, TRBD1. TRBV21-1 is a documented pseudogene. The CDR3 contains 17 residues. For the CDR3, the DNA is TGTGCCAGCAGCAAAACTCGGACAGGGGTTGGTTGGGAGACCCAGTACTTC. Amino acid sequence: CASSKTRTGVGWETQYF.

J is TRBJ2-7 and V is TRBV9; 8 bases fit TRBD2. V shed 1 base and J 2 bases; nucleotides not matched to a gene: 5. The CDR3 has 15 residues. Germline CDR1 is SGDLS and CDR2 is YYNGEE. CDR3 DNA sequence: TGTGCCAGCAGCGTATCAAGCGGGGGACCCTACGAGCAGTACTTC. Translation gives CASSVSSGGPYEQYF.

This clone was recorded a few times. The gene calls are TRBV19 and TRBJ2-1; D is unresolved. Trimming took 6 bases from V and 3 from J, leaving 3 bases between them. The CDR3 runs 11 residues. Germline V gene data show CDR1 as LNHDA and CDR2 as SQIVND (reference sequence). In DNA, the CDR3 is TGTGCCAGTAGCCACTACAATGAGCAGTTCTTC. Residues: CASSHYNEQFF.

This clone has more than one count but fewer than ten. J is TRBJ2-7 and V is TRBV6-6, with 11 bases aligning to TRBD1. CDR1 MNHNY and CDR2 SVGAGI come from the germline V gene (reference sequence). V was clipped by 6 bases and J by 1 base; unmatched bases: 5. The CDR3 length is 15 residues. The CDR3 loop is CASSRDRGLSYEQYF. CDR3 in DNA: TGTGCCAGCAGCCGGGACAGGGGGTTATCCTACGAGCAGTACTTC.

This rearrangement joins TRBV23-1 to TRBJ2-7; 7 bases line up with TRBD1. TRBV23-1 carries the ORF label, with uncertain function. This CDR3 region has 15 residues. V gave up 4 bases and J gave up 3 bases; unmatched junction bases: 9. CDR3 protein: CASSPQNHRGYEQYF. The CDR3 DNA is TGCGCCAGCAGTCCCCAAAACCACAGGGGCTACGAGCAGTACTTC.

V gene TRBV18 combines with J gene TRBJ2-5; D is undetermined. Germline V gene data show CDR1 as KGHSH and CDR2 as LQKENI. V was clipped by 5 bases and J by 5 bases, with 6 bases between them. The CDR3 is made up of 11 amino acids. For the CDR3, the DNA is TGTGCCAGCTCAAGCCGGGAGACCCAGTACTTC. It yields the protein CASSSRETQYF.

This clone was counted only a few times. V and J are TRBV5-1 and TRBJ2-5; 10 positions match TRBD2. V lost 4 bases, J lost 4 bases, and 7 bases stayed unmatched. The V gene's germline CDR1 is SGHRS and CDR2 YFSETQ. The CDR3 runs to 15 residues. CDR3 amino acids: CASSARSGGSETQYF. The DNA for the CDR3 is TGCGCCAGCAGCGCCCGTAGCGGGGGGTCAGAGACCCAGTACTTC.

V is TRBV6-5 and J is TRBJ2-7; 8 bases agree with TRBD1. The V segment lost 6 bases and the J segment 2 bases; nucleotides outside the gene matches: 9. This CDR3 spans 15 amino acids. Germline V lookup: CDR1 MNHEY, CDR2 SVGAGI. In DNA form, the CDR3 reads TGTGCCAGCAGCCGGACAGGGTGGCCTCCCTACGAGCAGTACTTC. It translates to CASSRTGWPPYEQYF.

The sample holds a few counts of this clone. The CDR3 coding sequence is TGTGCCAGTAGTATAGAGGGACAGGGGTATTATAGCAATCAGCCCCAGCATTTT. Translation gives CASSIEGQGYYSNQPQHF. This rearrangement joins TRBV19 to TRBJ1-5; 10 bases are a match to TRBD1. The length of the CDR3 is 18 residues. Trimming took 0 bases from V and 0 from J; bases not matched to a gene: 5. The germline V gene encodes CDR1 LNHDA and CDR2 SQIVND (reference sequence). Using reference TRBV19 and TRBJ1-5 for the parts outside the CDR3, the full variable domain is DGGITQSPKYLFRKEGQNVTLSCEQNLNHDAMYWYRQDPGQGLRLIYYSQIVNDFQKGDIAEGYSVSREKKESFPLTVTSAQKNPTAFYLCASSIEGQGYYSNQPQHFGDGTRLSIL.

V is TRBV15 and J is TRBJ2-1; possible D gene TRBD1, 6 bases. Trimming took off 1 base at V and 0 bases at J, with 10 bases between the two ends. The V gene's germline CDR1 is LNHNV and CDR2 YYDKDF (reference sequence). This CDR3 has 16 residues. CDR3 region: CATSRGGGVSYNEQFF. Here the CDR3 DNA reads TGTGCCACCAGCAGAGGAGGGGGAGTCTCCTACAATGAGCAGTTCTTC. The whole variable domain, remainder taken from reference TRBV15 and TRBJ2-1, is DAMVIQNPRYQVTQFGKPVTLSCSQTLNHNVMYWYQQKSSQAPKLLFHYYDKDFNNEADTPDNFQSRRPNTSFCFLDIRSPGLGDTAMYLCATSRGGGVSYNEQFFGPGTRLTVL.

This chain connects TRBV28 to TRBJ1-5; D gene unclear. CDR1 and CDR2 (germline): MDHEN, SYDVKM. Trimming took 1 base from V and 15 from J, leaving 19 bases between them. This CDR3 comprises 14 residues. The CDR3 spells CASSLSQFTHSGHF. For the CDR3, the DNA is TGTGCCAGCAGTTTATCCCAGTTTACCCACTCAGGGCATTTT.